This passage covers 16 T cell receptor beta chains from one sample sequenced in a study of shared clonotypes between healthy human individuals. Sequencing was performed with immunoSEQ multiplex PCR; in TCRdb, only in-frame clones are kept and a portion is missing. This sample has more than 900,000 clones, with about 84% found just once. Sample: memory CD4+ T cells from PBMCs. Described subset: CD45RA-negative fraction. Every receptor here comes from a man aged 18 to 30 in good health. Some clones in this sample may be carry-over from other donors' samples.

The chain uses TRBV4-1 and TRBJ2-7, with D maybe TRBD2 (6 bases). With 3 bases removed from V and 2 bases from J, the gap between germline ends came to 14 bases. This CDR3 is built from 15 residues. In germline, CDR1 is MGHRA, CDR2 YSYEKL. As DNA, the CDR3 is TGCGCCAGCAGCCAGGCGGGACTCCTAACCTACGAGCAGTACTTC. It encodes CASSQAGLLTYEQYF.

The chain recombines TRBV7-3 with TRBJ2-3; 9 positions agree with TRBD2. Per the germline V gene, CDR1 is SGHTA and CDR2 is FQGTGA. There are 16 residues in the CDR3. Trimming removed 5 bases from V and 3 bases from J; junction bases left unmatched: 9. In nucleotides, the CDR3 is TGTGCCAGCAGCCCCCGGGCGGGAGGGGTAACAGATACGCAGTATTTT. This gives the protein CASSPRAGGVTDTQYF.

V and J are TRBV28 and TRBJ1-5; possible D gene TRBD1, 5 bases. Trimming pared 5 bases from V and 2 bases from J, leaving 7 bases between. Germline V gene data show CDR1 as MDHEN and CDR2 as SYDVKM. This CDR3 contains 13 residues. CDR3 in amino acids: CASSARGNQPQHF. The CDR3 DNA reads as TGTGCCAGCAGTGCCAGGGGCAATCAGCCCCAGCATTTT. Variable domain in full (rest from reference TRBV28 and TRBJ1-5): DVKVTQSSRYLVKRTGEKVFLECVQDMDHENMFWYRQDPGLGLRLIYFSYDVKMKEKGDIPEGYSVSREKKERFSLILESASTNQTSMYLCASSARGNQPQHFGDGTRLSIL.

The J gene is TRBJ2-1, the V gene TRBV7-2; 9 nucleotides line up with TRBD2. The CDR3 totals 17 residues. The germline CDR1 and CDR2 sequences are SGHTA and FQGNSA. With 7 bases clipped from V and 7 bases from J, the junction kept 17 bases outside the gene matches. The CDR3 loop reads CASILGGSGRLGNEQFF. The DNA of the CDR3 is TGTGCCAGCATCCTAGGGGGTAGCGGGAGATTGGGGAATGAGCAGTTCTTC.

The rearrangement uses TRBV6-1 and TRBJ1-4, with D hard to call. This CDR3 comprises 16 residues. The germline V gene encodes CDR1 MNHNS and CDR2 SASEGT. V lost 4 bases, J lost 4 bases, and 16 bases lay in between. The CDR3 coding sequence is TGTGCCAGCAGTGGGTCGGTCGGCAGGCTTAATGAAAAACTGTTTTTT. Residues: CASSGSVGRLNEKLFF.

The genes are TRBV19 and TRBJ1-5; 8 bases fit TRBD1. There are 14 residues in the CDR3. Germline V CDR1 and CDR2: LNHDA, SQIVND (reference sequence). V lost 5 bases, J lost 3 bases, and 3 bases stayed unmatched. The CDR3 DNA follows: TGTGCCAGTAGTCGACAGGGGTTCAATCAGCCCCAGCATTTT. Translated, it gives CASSRQGFNQPQHF.

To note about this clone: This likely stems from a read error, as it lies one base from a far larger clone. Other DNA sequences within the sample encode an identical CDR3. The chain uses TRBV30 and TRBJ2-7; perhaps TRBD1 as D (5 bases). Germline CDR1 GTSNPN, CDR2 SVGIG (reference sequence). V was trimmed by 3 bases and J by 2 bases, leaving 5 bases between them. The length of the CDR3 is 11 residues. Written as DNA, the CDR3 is TGTGCCTGGAGGGACACCTACGAGCAGTACTTC. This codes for CAWRDTYEQYF. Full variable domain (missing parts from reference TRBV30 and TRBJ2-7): SQTIHQWPATLVQPVGSPLSLECTVEGTSNPNLYWYRQAAGRGLQLLFYSVGIGQISSEVPQNLSASRPQDRQFILSSKKLLLSDSGFYLCAWRDTYEQYFGPGTRLTVT.

The CDR3 loop reads CASSLDSATDTQYF. For the CDR3, the DNA is TGTGCCAGCAGCTTGGACAGCGCCACAGATACGCAGTATTTT. The chain joins TRBV5-6 to TRBJ2-3, with D unresolved. V lost 0 bases and J lost 2, with 7 bases in between. CDR1 is SGHDT, CDR2 YYEEEE, per germline. CDR3 size: 14 residues.

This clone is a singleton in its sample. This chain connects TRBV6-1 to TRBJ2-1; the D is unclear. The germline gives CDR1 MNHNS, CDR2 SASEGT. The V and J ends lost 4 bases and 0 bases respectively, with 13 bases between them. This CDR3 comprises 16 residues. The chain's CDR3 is CASSARQARSYNEQFF. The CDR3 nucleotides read TGTGCCAGCAGTGCGCGGCAGGCACGCTCCTACAATGAGCAGTTCTTC.

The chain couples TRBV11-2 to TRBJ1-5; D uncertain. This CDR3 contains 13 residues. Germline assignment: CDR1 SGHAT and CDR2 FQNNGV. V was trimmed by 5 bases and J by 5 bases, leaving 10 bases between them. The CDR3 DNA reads TGTGCCAGCAGCATTTTGCCCGATCAGCCCCAGCATTTT. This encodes CASSILPDQPQHF.

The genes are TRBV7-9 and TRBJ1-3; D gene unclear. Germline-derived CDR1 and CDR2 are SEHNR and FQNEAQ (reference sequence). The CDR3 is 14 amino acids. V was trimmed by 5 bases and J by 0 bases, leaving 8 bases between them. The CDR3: CASSHGGSGNTIYF. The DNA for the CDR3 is TGTGCCAGCAGCCACGGTGGCTCTGGAAACACCATATATTTT.

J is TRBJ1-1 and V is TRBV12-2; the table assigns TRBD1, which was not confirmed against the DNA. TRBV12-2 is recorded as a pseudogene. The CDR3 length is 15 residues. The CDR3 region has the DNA TGTGCAAGTCGCTTAGCCCCGGACAGGGTCACTGAAGCTTTCTTT. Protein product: CASRLAPDRVTEAFF.

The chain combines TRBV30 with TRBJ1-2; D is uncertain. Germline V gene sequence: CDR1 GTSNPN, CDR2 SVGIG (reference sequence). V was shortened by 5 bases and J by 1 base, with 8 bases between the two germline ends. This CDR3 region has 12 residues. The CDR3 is CAWQRDNYGYTF. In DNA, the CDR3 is TGTGCCTGGCAGAGGGATAACTATGGCTACACCTTC. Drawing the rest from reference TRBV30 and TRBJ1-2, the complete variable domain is SQTIHQWPATLVQPVGSPLSLECTVEGTSNPNLYWYRQAAGRGLQLLFYSVGIGQISSEVPQNLSASRPQDRQFILSSKKLLLSDSGFYLCAWQRDNYGYTFGSGTRLTVV.

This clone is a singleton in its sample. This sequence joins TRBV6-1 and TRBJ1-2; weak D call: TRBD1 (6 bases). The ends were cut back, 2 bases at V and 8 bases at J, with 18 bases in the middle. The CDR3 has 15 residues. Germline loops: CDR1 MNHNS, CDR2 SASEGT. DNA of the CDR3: TGTGCCAGCAGTGAACATAGGTTAACAGGGTACGGCTACACCTTC. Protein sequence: CASSEHRLTGYGYTF.

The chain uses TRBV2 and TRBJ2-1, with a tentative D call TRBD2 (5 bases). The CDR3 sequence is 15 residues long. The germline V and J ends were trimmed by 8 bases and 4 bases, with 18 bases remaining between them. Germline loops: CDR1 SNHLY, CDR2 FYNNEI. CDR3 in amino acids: CASSESGRVYNEQFF. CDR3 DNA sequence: TGTGCCAGCTCCGAGAGTGGGCGGGTGTACAATGAGCAGTTCTTC. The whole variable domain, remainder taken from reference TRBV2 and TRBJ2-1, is EPEVTQTPSHQVTQMGQEVILRCVPISNHLYFYWYRQILGQKVEFLVSFYNNEISEKSEIFDDQFSVERPDGSNFTLKIRSTKLEDSAMYFCASSESGRVYNEQFFGPGTRLTVL.

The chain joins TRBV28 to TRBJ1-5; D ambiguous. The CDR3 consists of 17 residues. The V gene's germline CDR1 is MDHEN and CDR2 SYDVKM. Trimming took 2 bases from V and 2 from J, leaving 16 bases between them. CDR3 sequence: CASSLGGAAVGNQPQHF. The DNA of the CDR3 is TGTGCCAGCAGTTTAGGTGGTGCAGCAGTAGGCAATCAGCCCCAGCATTTT.